This record concerns one T cell receptor beta chain sequence. Its antigen is unidentified. This sample stems from a study of a mutant IDH1 vaccine in newly diagnosed glioma. Overall study results and limits: In about 94% of patients, immune responses induced by the vaccine occurred.

Documented time point: baseline, week 1 (first vaccination visit). Documented treatment: pre-vaccination baseline after standard-of-care therapy. Produced via immunoSEQ multiplex PCR; TCRdb's table is partial and in-frame only. The repertoire holds some 90,000 clones, with approximately 80% as singletons. The CDR3 spans 15 residues. Germline assignment: CDR1 SGHDT and CDR2 YYEEEE. J gave up 5 bases and V 4 bases, and 11 bases lay outside the gene matches. Specimen: PBMCs, collected from a glioma patient treated with radiotherapy, temozolomide or both. The J gene is TRBJ2-7, the V gene TRBV5-6; TRBD1 matches 8 bases. The source of this sequence is a middle-aged man with glioma. Some clones in this sample may be carry-over from other donors' samples. The CDR3 loop reads CASSPGTGQGHEQYF. The DNA for the CDR3 is TGTGCCAGCAGCCCCGGGACAGGCCAAGGGCACGAGCAGTACTTC.